Described below is a single T cell receptor beta chain sequence and its context. The antigen is undetermined. Clones were read by immunoSEQ multiplex PCR, and TCRdb kept only the in-frame ones, dropping some. The sample lists 11,000 or so clones, around 87% seen once, with about 5.9% in the top ten. The CDR3 extends over 14 amino acids. The V gene lost 3 bases and the J gene lost 3 bases, with 8 bases spanning the gap. Germline values: CDR1 MNHEY, CDR2 SMNVEV (reference sequence). Time point given: week 5, during vaccination. One vaccine dose held 300 ug of mutant IDH1 20-mer peptide and came with topical imiquimod. Donor diagnoses consisted of new WHO grade 3 or 4 IDH1-mutant, ATRX-lost astrocytomas. This entry comes from a study of a mutant IDH1 vaccine in newly diagnosed glioma. Across the whole study: Vaccination began 4-6 weeks post radiotherapy alone, or with temozolomide cycles. Most had both radiotherapy and temozolomide beforehand; others had only one. Study-wide results and limits: No link was apparently found between pseudoprogression and changes in top peripheral T cell clonotypes.

The sequence was collected from a woman aged 40 to 50 with glioma. Some clones in this sample may be carry-over from other donors' samples. The material sequenced was PBMCs, taken from a glioma patient whose treatment included an IDH1 peptide vaccine. The gene calls are TRBV27 and TRBJ1-4; D is ambiguous. CDR3 loop: CASSFRWSNEKLFF. CDR3 DNA sequence: TGTGCCAGCAGTTTTAGGTGGTCTAATGAAAAACTGTTTTTT.